This is a list of T cell receptor beta chains from one sample in a study of T cells in Graves' hyperthyroidism and ophthalmopathy. TCRdb independently ran MiXCR on the multiplex PCR reads; one entry per CDR3 protein. The profile shows approximately 520,000 distinct CDR3 sequences, around 22% of them singletons. The sequencing sample was made of blood. Every receptor here comes from a woman in her 30s with Graves' ophthalmopathy. The CDR3 runs from the conserved cysteine through the conserved F or W. Fields, in order: clone size, J gene, V gene, D gene, CDR3 protein, CDR3 DNA. A D gene is named only where the DNA matches it firmly. Clone size is shown for a subset of rows, as once, few, many or a class of expanded clone.

size: .
J: TRBJ2-7
V: TRBV20-1
D: .
CDR3: CSARDGGPLEQYF
DNA: TGCAGTGCTAGAGATGGGGGACCCTTGGAGCAGTACTTC

size: few
J: TRBJ1-5
V: TRBV5-1
D: .
CDR3: CASSLDSPGEQPQHF
DNA: TGCGCCAGCAGCTTGGACTCCCCGGGAGAGCAGCCCCAGCATTTT

size: many
J: TRBJ1-2
V: TRBV19
D: .
CDR3: CASKATANYGYTF
DNA: TGTGCCAGTAAAGCGACCGCGAACTATGGCTACACCTTC

size: many
J: TRBJ2-5
V: TRBV19
D: .
CDR3: CASRRRIQETQYF
DNA: TGTGCCAGTAGGAGACGGATTCAAGAGACCCAGTACTTC

size: .
J: TRBJ1-1
V: TRBV3-1
D: .
CDR3: CASSLTGQAGKTEAFF
DNA: TGTGCCAGCAGCCTAACTGGGCAAGCGGGAAAGACTGAAGCTTTCTTT

size: many
J: TRBJ1-1
V: TRBV12-3/TRBV12-4
D: .
CDR3: CASSPRGAMRNTEAFF
DNA: TGTGCCAGCAGTCCCCGTGGGGCAATGCGGAACACTGAAGCTTTCTTT

size: many
J: TRBJ2-7
V: TRBV27
D: TRBD1
CDR3: CASSLNPGQGGHEQYF
DNA: TGTGCCAGCAGTCTTAATCCGGGACAGGGAGGCCACGAGCAGTACTTC

size: .
J: TRBJ1-5
V: TRBV6-5
D: .
CDR3: CASSYSGFGNQPQHF
DNA: TGTGCCAGCAGTTACTCAGGTTTTGGCAATCAGCCCCAGCATTTT

size: few
J: TRBJ2-3
V: TRBV5-1
D: TRBD2
CDR3: CASSGTGGKDTQYF
DNA: TGCGCCAGCAGTGGGACGGGGGGGAAAGATACGCAGTATTTT

size: .
J: TRBJ2-5
V: TRBV28
D: .
CDR3: CASSLPKQETQYF
DNA: TGTGCCAGCAGTTTGCCGAAACAAGAGACCCAGTACTTC

size: many
J: TRBJ2-7
V: TRBV20-1
D: .
CDR3: CSARGGQTGFEQYF
DNA: TGCAGTGCTAGAGGCGGACAGACGGGGTTCGAGCAGTACTTC

size: .
J: TRBJ1-5
V: TRBV6-1
D: .
CDR3: CASTIGVGVNQPQHF
DNA: TGTGCCAGCACCATAGGGGTGGGGGTAAATCAGCCCCAGCATTTT

size: .
J: TRBJ1-2
V: TRBV2
D: .
CDR3: CASSDWEGSYGYTF
DNA: TGTGCCAGCAGTGATTGGGAAGGTAGCTATGGCTACACCTTC

size: many
J: TRBJ1-1
V: TRBV6-1
D: TRBD1
CDR3: CASELRGQEDTEAFF
DNA: TGTGCCAGCGAACTCAGGGGGCAAGAGGACACTGAAGCTTTCTTT

size: many
J: TRBJ2-2
V: TRBV27
D: .
CDR3: CASSLSTGDTGELFF
DNA: TGTGCCAGCAGTTTAAGTACGGGAGACACCGGGGAGCTGTTTTTT

size: .
J: TRBJ2-7
V: TRBV19
D: .
CDR3: CASTDTRSSYEQYF
DNA: TGTGCCAGTACCGACACACGGAGCTCCTACGAGCAGTACTTC